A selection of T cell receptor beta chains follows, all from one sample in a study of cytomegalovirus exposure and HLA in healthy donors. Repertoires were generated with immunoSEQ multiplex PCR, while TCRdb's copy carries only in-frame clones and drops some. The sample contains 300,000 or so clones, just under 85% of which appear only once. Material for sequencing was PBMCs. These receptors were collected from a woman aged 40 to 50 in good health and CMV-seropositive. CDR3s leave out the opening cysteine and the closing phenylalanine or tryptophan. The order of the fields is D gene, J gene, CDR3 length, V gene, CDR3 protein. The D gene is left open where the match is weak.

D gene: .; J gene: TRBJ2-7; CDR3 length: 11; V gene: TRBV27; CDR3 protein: ASSFGARAEQY
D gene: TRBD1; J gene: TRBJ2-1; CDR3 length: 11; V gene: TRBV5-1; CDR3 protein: ASSSRQGERQF
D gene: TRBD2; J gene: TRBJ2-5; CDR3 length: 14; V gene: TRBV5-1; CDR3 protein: ASSPGTSGRRETQY
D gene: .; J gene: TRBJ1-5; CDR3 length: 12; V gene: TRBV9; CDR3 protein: ASSVGGSNQPQH
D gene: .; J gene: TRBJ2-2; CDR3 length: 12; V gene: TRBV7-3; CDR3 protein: ASSLAGKAGELF
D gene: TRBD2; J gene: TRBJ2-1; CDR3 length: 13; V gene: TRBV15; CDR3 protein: ATSRLAGGDNEQF
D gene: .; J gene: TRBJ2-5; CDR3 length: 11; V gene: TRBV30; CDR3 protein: AWMGGFLETQY
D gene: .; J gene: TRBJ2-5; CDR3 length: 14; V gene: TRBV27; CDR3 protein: ASSPGRLEGTETQY
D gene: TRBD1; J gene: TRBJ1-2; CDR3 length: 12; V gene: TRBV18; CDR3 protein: ASSPGQGANGYT
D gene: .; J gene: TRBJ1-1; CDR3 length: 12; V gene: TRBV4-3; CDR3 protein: ASSPAGKNTEAF
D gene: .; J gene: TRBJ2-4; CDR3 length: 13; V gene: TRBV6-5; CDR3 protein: ASSYSPGLSNSQY
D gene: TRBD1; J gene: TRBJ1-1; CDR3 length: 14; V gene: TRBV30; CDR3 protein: AWSLGQGARNTEAF
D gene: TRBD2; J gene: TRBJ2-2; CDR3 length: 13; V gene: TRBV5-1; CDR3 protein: ASSPLAGPTGELF
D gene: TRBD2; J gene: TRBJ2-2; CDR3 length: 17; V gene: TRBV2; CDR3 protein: ASSQHGTSGRASTGELF
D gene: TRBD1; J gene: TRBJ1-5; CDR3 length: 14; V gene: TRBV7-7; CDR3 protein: ASSQRDRGRNQPQH
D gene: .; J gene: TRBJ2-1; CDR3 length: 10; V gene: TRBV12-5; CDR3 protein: ASGPGVDEQF
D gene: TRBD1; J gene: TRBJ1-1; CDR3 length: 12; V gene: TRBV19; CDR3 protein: ASSTGGRNTEAF